The 30 T cell receptor beta chains listed next were all sequenced from one sample in a study of CD8+CD57+ T cells in acquired aplastic anemia. For CDR3 and TCR beta VDJ profiling, genomic DNA was the template used. In TCRdb, the reads were re-called with MiXCR into one record per CDR3 protein. This sample carries about 270,000 distinct CDR3 sequences, 55% to 65% of them seen once, and the ten largest clones take roughly 8%. The material sequenced was sorted CD4+, CD8+, or CD8+CD57+ T cells (not recorded which) from PBMCs. The origin of the receptors is a human donor with severe aplastic anemia or a healthy control (not recorded which).

This clonotype has a count of ten or more. V and J are TRBV6-5 and TRBJ1-6; possibly TRBD1 for D (6 bases). From germline, CDR1 is MNHEY and CDR2 SVGAGI. The CDR3 totals 15 residues. Trimming took 1 base from V and 7 from J, leaving 11 bases between them. CDR3 DNA sequence: TGTGCCAGCAGTTACTTAGTTACAGGGAATTCACCCCTCCACTTT. Protein: CASSYLVTGNSPLHF.

The chain couples TRBV18 to TRBJ2-4, with D unclear. The CDR3 is 14 residues long. V was clipped by 3 bases and J by 9 bases, with 15 bases between them. The V gene's germline CDR1 is KGHSH and CDR2 LQKENI. CDR3 DNA sequence: TGTGCCAGCTCACCCGAGACTCGCCACAGCATTCAGTACTTC. Its translation: CASSPETRHSIQYF.

This clonotype occurred many times. V is TRBV19 and J is TRBJ2-5; no clear D. The CDR3 length is 14 residues. Germline V gene sequence: CDR1 LNHDA, CDR2 SQIVND (reference sequence). V lost 6 bases, J lost 2 bases, and 13 bases lay in between. CDR3 in DNA: TGTGCCAGTAGAGCCGTTGATAGGCAAGAGACCCAGTACTTC. It specifies CASRAVDRQETQYF.

This clonotype was recorded many times. The chain links TRBV27 to TRBJ2-7, with D unclear. This CDR3 is 14 amino acids long. Germline CDR1 MNHEY, CDR2 SMNVEV (reference sequence). Trimming took 2 bases from V and 3 from J, leaving 11 bases between them. The CDR3 here is CASSLMGSHYEQYF. The CDR3 region has the DNA TGTGCCAGCAGTTTAATGGGCAGCCACTACGAGCAGTACTTC.

The rearrangement joins TRBV5-1 to TRBJ2-7, with 9 bases matching TRBD1. CDR1 SGHRS and CDR2 YFSETQ come from the germline V gene. The CDR3 is 15 residues long. The J segment lost 2 bases and the V segment lost 1 base, leaving 4 bases of the junction unmatched. The CDR3 bases are TGCGCCAGCAGCTTGATTTGGGACAGGGCCTACGAGCAGTACGTC. It specifies CASSLIWDRAYEQYV.

This chain links TRBV30 with TRBJ2-5; the D is unclear. Between the trimmed V and J ends, which lost 4 bases and 5 bases, there was a span of 11 bases. The CDR3 totals 12 residues. Germline V gene data show CDR1 as GTSNPN and CDR2 as SVGIG (reference sequence). The CDR3 region is CAWTTSHETQYF. The CDR3 DNA follows: TGTGCCTGGACCACCAGCCATGAGACCCAGTACTTC.

Note on this clonotype: The junction differs from germline at one of its ends, possibly a read error. This chain joins TRBV20-1 and TRBJ1-1; the D gene is possibly TRBD1 (5 bases). The CDR3 runs 13 residues. Germline values: CDR1 DFQATT, CDR2 SNEGSKA (reference sequence). CDR3 bases: TGCAGTACTAGGGGCGATAAGAACACTGAAGCTTTCTTT. The encoded protein is CSTRGDKNTEAFF.

This clonotype was recorded a few times. This chain uses TRBV7-7 with TRBJ2-2; unclear D gene. This CDR3 contains 13 residues. Trimming took off 6 bases at V and 6 bases at J, with 11 bases between the two ends. CDR1 SSHAT and CDR2 FNYEAQ come from the germline V gene (reference sequence). DNA for the CDR3: TGTGCCAGCAGTTTACTTGTTTCCGGGGAGCTGTTTTTT. It encodes CASSLLVSGELFF.

As concerns this clonotype: Germline is not matched at one junction end, which may reflect a read error. The chain couples TRBV5-6 to TRBJ2-2; D might be TRBD2 (6 bases). There are 15 residues in the CDR3. From germline, CDR1 is SGHDT and CDR2 YYEEEE. This CDR3 reads CASSPLGNGGGELLF. The CDR3 DNA reads TGTGCCAGCAGCCCCTTAGGCAACGGTGGCGGGGAGCTGCTTTTT. The variable domain in full, with the rest retrieved from reference TRBV5-6 and TRBJ2-2, is DAGVTQSPTHLIKTRGQQVTLRCSPKSGHDTVSWYQQALGQGPQFIFQYYEEEERQRGNFPDRFSGHQFPNYSSELNVNALLLGDSALYLCASSPLGNGGGELLFGEGSRLTVL.

In the case of this clonotype: Just one base apart from a much larger clone, this may be a read error. The chain's CDR3 is CASGTGDQSQHF. DNA of the CDR3: TGTGCCAGCGGGACAGGAGATCAGTCCCAGCATTTT. This chain uses TRBV6-2 or TRBV6-3 with TRBJ1-5; 8 bases agree with TRBD1. The germline V gene encodes CDR1 MNHEY and CDR2 SVGEGT. There are 12 residues in the CDR3.

This clonotype has ten or more counts. This chain links TRBV5-4 with TRBJ2-1; perhaps D is TRBD1 or TRBD2 (6 bases each). From germline, CDR1 is SGHNT and CDR2 YYREEE (reference sequence). Trimming left V 5 bases short and J 8 bases short, with 23 bases between. The CDR3 sequence is 16 residues long. Here the CDR3 DNA reads TGTGCCAGCAGACCCTATACGTTTGGGGGGCAGGATGAGCAGTTCTTC. Its translation: CASRPYTFGGQDEQFF.

The chain is built from TRBV6-1 and TRBJ1-6; maybe TRBD1 (5 bases). The germline V gene has CDR1 MNHNS and CDR2 SASEGT. CDR3 length: 14 residues. Between the trimmed V and J ends, which lost 9 bases and 9 bases, there was a span of 18 bases. The CDR3 loop reads CARPPGGRVSPLHF. The CDR3, as DNA: TGTGCCAGACCTCCCGGAGGCAGGGTTTCACCCCTCCACTTT.

The V gene is TRBV19, the J gene TRBJ2-5; TRBD1 might be the D (6 bases). The J call may be in error: the DNA end matches TRBJ2-7 better. Germline values: CDR1 LNHDA, CDR2 SQIVND (reference sequence). CDR3 size: 16 residues. CDR3 residues: CASSIGIGTTLYEQYF. In DNA form, the CDR3 reads TGTGCCAGTAGTATTGGAATCGGGACAACGCTTTACGAGCAGTACTTC.

The chain has TRBV7-3 and TRBJ2-2; the D is unclear. The CDR3 spans 15 residues. Trimming cost V 5 bases and J 4 bases, with 14 bases left between them. Per germline, CDR1 SGHTA and CDR2 FQGTGA. The CDR3 nucleotides read TGTGCCAGCAGCGCCGACCCGATGGGCACCGGGGAGCTGTTTTTT. Protein product: CASSADPMGTGELFF.

This clonotype occurred many times. V usage is TRBV5-5 and J usage is TRBJ1-3; D possibly corresponds to TRBD1 (6 bases). V was shortened by 2 bases and J by 0 bases, with 12 bases between the two germline ends. The CDR3 runs 16 residues. Germline CDR1 reads SGHKS; CDR2 reads YYEKEE (reference sequence). This CDR3 reads CASSFGQPYSGNTIYF. In nucleotides, the CDR3 is TGTGCCAGCAGCTTTGGACAGCCCTACTCTGGAAACACCATATATTTT.

This clonotype was detected only once. A clone one base away is much larger, so this may be a read error. J is TRBJ2-3 and V is TRBV6-5, with D perhaps matching TRBD2 (6 bases). This CDR3 has 16 amino acids. CDR1 and CDR2 from the germline V gene are MNHEY and SVGAGI. CDR3 bases: TGTGCCAGCAGTCAAGGTTTACTAGGAGGGCCAGATGCGCAGTATTTT. It is translated as CASSQGLLGGPDAQYF.

This rearrangement joins TRBV7-9 to TRBJ2-5; D might be TRBD1 (5 bases). Germline values: CDR1 SEHNR, CDR2 FQNEAQ (reference sequence). The germline V and J ends were trimmed by 1 base and 9 bases, with 18 bases remaining between them. This CDR3 spans 15 amino acids. DNA of the CDR3: TGTGCCAGCAGCTTAGTACTGACAGACCAAATGGCCCAGTACTTC. Protein: CASSLVLTDQMAQYF.

This clonotype occurred many times. The V and J genes are TRBV6-5 and TRBJ2-1, with 10 bases fitting TRBD2. The CDR3 runs 15 residues. Germline V CDR1 and CDR2: MNHEY, SVGAGI. V dropped 6 bases and J dropped 7; count of bases not matched to a gene: 9. Written as DNA, the CDR3 is TGTGCCAGCAGCCGCCCAGCGGGGGGGCCAAATGAGCAGTTCTTC. It specifies CASSRPAGGPNEQFF.

The V call is TRBV7-2, the J call TRBJ2-3; unclear D gene. V was shortened by 0 bases and J by 4 bases, with 8 bases between the two germline ends. In germline, CDR1 is SGHTA, CDR2 FQGNSA. The CDR3 loop spans 14 amino acids. CDR3 sequence: CASSLASPPDTQYF. CDR3 nucleotides: TGTGCCAGCAGCTTAGCGTCCCCCCCAGATACGCAGTATTTT. Full variable domain (outside the CDR3, taken from reference TRBV7-2 and TRBJ2-3): GAGVSQSPSNKVTEKGKDVELRCDPISGHTALYWYRQSLGQGLEFLIYFQGNSAPDKSGLPSDRFSAERTGGSVSTLTIQRTQQEDSAVYLCASSLASPPDTQYFGPGTRLTVL.

Turning to this clonotype: At one end the junction does not follow the germline gene, possibly because of a read error. V and J are TRBV2 and TRBJ1-2; possibly TRBD1 for D (5 bases). The CDR3 is 12 residues long. Per the germline V gene, CDR1 is SNHLY and CDR2 is FYNNEI. The CDR3 loop is CASRETAYGYTF. CDR3 coding DNA: TGTGCCAGCCGTGAGACAGCTTATGGCTACACCTTC.

This clonotype occurred many times. This chain connects TRBV19 to TRBJ2-3; a possible D gene is TRBD2 (7 bases). The CDR3 extends over 18 amino acids. Germline V gene sequence: CDR1 LNHDA, CDR2 SQIVND (reference sequence). V lost 5 bases and J lost 1, with 22 bases in between. CDR3 in amino acids: CASSPWTGGRGGTDTQYF. In DNA form, the CDR3 reads TGTGCCAGTAGTCCTTGGACGGGGGGCCGTGGCGGCACAGATACGCAGTATTTT.

The chain employs TRBV6-4 and TRBJ1-4; D call uncertain. This CDR3 is built from 14 residues. In germline, CDR1 is MRHNA, CDR2 SNTAGT. Trimming shortened V by 2 bases and J by 1 base, and 5 bases separated the two germline ends. CDR3 protein: CASSDRVTNEKLFF. As DNA, the CDR3 is TGTGCCAGCAGTGACAGGGTAACTAATGAAAAACTGTTTTTT.

As to this clonotype: A read error is possible here, since a much larger clone lies one base away. J is TRBJ1-4 and V is TRBV6-1; D gene unclear. V gave up 8 bases and J gave up 0 bases, with 13 bases separating them. This CDR3 spans 15 amino acids. The germline V gene has CDR1 MNHNS and CDR2 SASEGT. The CDR3 bases are TGTGCCAGCGGGCCGACACGGTCAACTAATGAAAAACTGTTTTTT. This encodes CASGPTRSTNEKLFF.

The V and J genes are TRBV29-1 and TRBJ2-7, with 7 bases identical to TRBD1. J gave up 0 bases and V 0 bases, and 8 bases lay outside the gene matches. The CDR3 length is 16 residues. Per the germline V gene, CDR1 is SQVTM and CDR2 is ANQGSEA. The CDR3 sequence: CSVEDEGGRSSYEQYF. CDR3 bases: TGCAGCGTTGAAGATGAAGGGGGCCGGAGCTCCTACGAGCAGTACTTC.

This clonotype came up a few times. The chain links TRBV7-2 to TRBJ2-5; 14 positions agree with TRBD2. Germline CDR1 and CDR2: SGHTA and FQGNSA. V lost 0 bases to trimming and J lost 4 bases; unmatched junction nucleotides: 10. The CDR3 extends over 19 amino acids. The CDR3 spells CASSLALMGLAGEGETQYF. CDR3 DNA sequence: TGTGCCAGCAGCTTAGCGCTAATGGGACTAGCGGGGGAAGGAGAGACCCAGTACTTC.

The chain carries TRBV5-1 and TRBJ2-7; 11 bases map to TRBD1. J lost 2 bases, V lost 1 base, and 2 bases had no gene match. This CDR3 comprises 15 residues. From germline, CDR1 is SGHRS and CDR2 YFSETQ. The CDR3, as DNA: TGCGCCAGCAGCTTGTTGGGACAGGGGGCCTACGAGCAGTACTTC. Protein product: CASSLLGQGAYEQYF.

Worth noting for this clonotype: One junction end disagrees with the germline gene, perhaps due to a read error. The rearrangement uses TRBV7-3 and TRBJ2-7; D is unclear. This CDR3 region has 9 residues. Germline loops: CDR1 SGHTA, CDR2 FQGTGA. As DNA, the CDR3 is TGCTCCATTTACTACGAGCAGTACTTC. It encodes CSIYYEQYF.

The CDR3: CASSLGDYSTDTQYF. CDR3 sequence (DNA): TGCGCCAGCAGCTTGGGGGACTATAGCACAGATACGCAGTATTTT. The rearrangement uses TRBV5-1 and TRBJ2-3; 7 nucleotides align to TRBD2. Per germline, CDR1 SGHRS and CDR2 YFSETQ. This CDR3 comprises 15 residues. The V segment lost 0 bases and the J segment 0 bases; nucleotides outside the gene matches: 1.

The chain carries TRBV9 and TRBJ2-1, with D possibly called TRBD1 or TRBD2 (5 bases each). This CDR3 contains 13 residues. Germline V CDR1 and CDR2: SGDLS, YYNGEE. The V gene lost 0 bases and the J gene lost 7 bases, with 8 bases spanning the gap. Here the CDR3 DNA reads TGTGCCAGCAGCGTAGCTGGGGGTAATGAGCAGTTCTTC. Residues: CASSVAGGNEQFF.

The chain is built from TRBV10-3 and TRBJ1-1; 7 bases line up with TRBD1. CDR3 length: 15 residues. V shed 7 bases, J shed 4 bases, and the junction held 12 bases outside the gene matches. CDR1 ENHRY and CDR2 SYGVKD come from the germline V gene. The CDR3 region has the DNA TGTGCCATCAAAGAGGAGGGGGCGACTGTCACTGAAGCTTTCTTT. It yields the protein CAIKEEGATVTEAFF.